The subject of this entry is one T cell receptor beta chain. Data came from immunoSEQ multiplex PCR; TCRdb stores just in-frame clones and leaves some out. The table lists 45,000 to 60,000 clones, about two thirds of them singletons. The data were taken from a study of T cell clones after liver transplantation. Study-wide background: At least one year of complete immunosuppression withdrawal without enzymes over twice normal defined tolerance.

This CDR3 contains 11 residues. The genes are TRBV21-1 and TRBJ2-2; TRBD2, the D gene given by the table, was not confirmed from the DNA. TRBV21-1 is described as a pseudogene. This sample comprised CD4+ T cells from blood, obtained at the approximately 15-month timepoint. This TCR derives from a human patient who received a liver transplant. The T cells may partly be graft donor cells. The CDR3 DNA follows: TGTGCCAGCACCGACACCGGGGAGCTGTTTTTT. Protein product: CASTDTGELFF.